What follows describes a single T cell receptor (beta chain). Assay used: immunoSEQ multiplex PCR; TCRdb lists only in-frame clones, some missing. The sample contains about 100,000 clones, about 85% of which appear only once. The record originates from a study of T cell responses to AZD1222 COVID-19 vaccine. The CDR3 loop spans 13 amino acids. Germline values: CDR1 MNHEY, CDR2 SVGAGI. Trimming stripped 6 bases from V and 1 base from J, with 7 bases between. The chain carries TRBV6-5 and TRBJ1-5; no definite D call. Here the sequenced sample was peripheral blood, taken on day 0 of AZD1222 vaccination. This clonotype originated in an adult in good health. In DNA, the CDR3 is TGTGCCAGCAGACTCGACAGCAATCAGCCCCAGCATTTT. Translated: CASRLDSNQPQHF.